This T cell receptor beta chain emerged from a study of T-cell memory formation after mild COVID-19 (dated by TCRdb to the early 2020s). Turning to the overall study: TCR sequence clusters from the two donors were found to be largely donor specific. The cohort was made up of two young adult volunteers, one female and one male, who were previously healthy. T-cell clones expanding and contracting after mild COVID-19 in a couple of donors were tracked by longitudinal TCRalpha and TCRbeta repertoire sequencing.

V loses 5 bases of germline sequence and J loses 2 bases, and the interval between the two ends is 15 bases. The CDR3 contains 15 residues, cysteine and phenylalanine counted. The DNA shown is the 45-base CDR3, in frame from base 1. CDR1 SGHAT and CDR2 FQDESV were looked up in the germline V gene (reference sequence). The data were produced on an Illumina NovaSeq 6000. Using 5'RACE with constant-segment primers, TCRalpha and TCRbeta cDNA libraries were constructed, with sample barcodes and unique molecular identifiers added in the process. RNA was extracted from every sample with Trizol reagent. Library amplification was performed in two PCR steps, and a second sample barcode and Illumina TruSeq adapters were introduced in the second step. Sequencing of libraries was performed on an Illumina NovaSeq with 2 x 150 bp paired-end reads. Concerning the study's data processing: Reads were demultiplexed and collapsed into UMI-guided consensus sequences with migec v1.2.7. Using mixcr v2.1.11, the UMI consensuses were aligned to TRA and TRB V and J templates and assembled into clonotypes. Clonotypes were classified as expanded or contracted when called significant by both edgeR and NoisET, with noise models trained on biological replicates. edgeR calls used a false discovery rate-adjusted p below 0.01 and a log2 fold-change threshold of 1. As an exploratory analysis of dynamics, max-normalized trajectories of the 1000 most abundant clonotypes were examined with PCA combined with hierarchical clustering. Separately sequenced CD4+ and CD8+ repertoires were used to assign a CD4 or CD8 phenotype to each responding clone. Starting from the raw public reads, TCRdb applied fastp trimming at Q25, assembled clones with MiXCR and retained in-frame beta chains. For every CDR3 protein sequence, its rows merge into one entry that carries the most common genes and DNA. Here the V and J calls rest on TCRdb's processing, not on the authors' analysis. The sample data list about 280,000 distinct CDR3 sequences, and 8.2% of these were observed just once. Of the sample, 20% to 25% is held by the ten largest clones.

In its sample, this clonotype was seen a few times. No antigen is known for it. Per-base quality was not reported, and no clone a single base away is much larger than it. Ficoll-Paque density gradient centrifugation was the method used to isolate PBMCs. On the study overall, not on this receptor specifically: SARS-CoV-2 specificity was not confirmed for the second-wave clones peaking on day 37. From day 15 to 85, contracting clones showed balanced CD4/CD8 phenotypes, whereas a second wave of clones that expanded from day 15 to 37 leaned towards CD4+. The study included only a couple of mild cases, and larger cohorts that include severe cases with pre-infection samples were judged to be necessary. Contracting CD4+ clones were located mainly in the CM and EM memory subsets, whereas CD8+ clones were found to be enriched in EMRA. Some responding clones were detected in pre-infection memory, which suggested that pre-existing cross-reactive memory T cells had joined the SARS-CoV-2 response.

The receptor chain draws on TRBV11-1 and TRBJ1-1, and perhaps TRBD1 as D gene, on 6 matching bases. The TCR was taken from a man between 18 and 35 years old who had mild COVID-19 (a few samples of this study predate the infection). The sample titles of this study are shuffled in the database, so cell type and time point are left out; the donor was told from shared clones. Sequencing input: PBMCs or a T cell subset sorted from them (not recorded which). The encoded CDR3 is CASSLTLQGNTEAFF. The sequenced DNA: TGTGCCAGCAGCCTAACGCTACAGGGTAACACTGAAGCTTTCTTT.